The T cell receptor beta chain described here comes from a study of blood T cell repertoires in COVID-19. Clones were sequenced by immunoSEQ multiplex PCR, and TCRdb holds only the in-frame ones, with some missing. The top ten hold approximately 18% of the sample, which has about 340,000 clones, 92% seen once. Sequenced material: PBMCs or T cells enriched from blood (not recorded which). The origin of this receptor is a woman aged 25 to 39 who had recovered from COVID-19.

CDR3 in amino acids: CASSYDTFGTDTQYF. In DNA form, the CDR3 reads TGTGCCAGCAGTTACGACACCTTCGGCACAGATACGCAGTATTTT. The genes are TRBV6-2 or TRBV6-3 and TRBJ2-3; D is uncertain. The CDR3 runs to 15 residues. V lost 2 bases and J 1 base, leaving 10 bases between the germline ends. CDR1 MNHEY and CDR2 SVGEGT come from the germline V gene.